These 2 T cell receptor beta chains were all obtained from the same sample, sequenced in a study of beta chain features in type 1 diabetes. Findings of the study overall: In all four CD4+ subsets, TCRB CDR3 length was significantly, moderately reduced in type 1 diabetes.

Expressed TCRB transcripts were sequenced because the entire RNA isolate underwent reverse transcription. TCRdb's table, derived via immunoSEQ multiplex PCR, lists solely in-frame clones and lacks some. The sample consists of 150,000 to 200,000 clones, roughly 60% of them appearing once. What these receptors recognize is not known. Specimen: naive CD4+ T cells from blood. These TCRs come from a man aged 25 to 45 with type 1 diabetes.

The chain joins TRBV29-1 to TRBJ1-2, with a tentative D call TRBD1 (6 bases). This CDR3 contains 11 residues. V lost 4 bases and J lost 13, with 16 bases in between. Germline lookup yields CDR1 SQVTM and CDR2 ANQGSEA. CDR3 protein: CSVGYDRRRTF. The CDR3, as DNA: TGCAGCGTTGGATATGACAGGAGGCGCACCTTC.

The CDR3 spells CASSQGAGSVNEQFF. The CDR3 region has the DNA TGTGCCAGCAGCCAAGGAGCGGGGTCGGTTAATGAGCAGTTCTTC. V and J are TRBV7-9 and TRBJ2-1, with TRBD2 matching 7 bases. The V segment lost 5 bases and the J segment 7 bases; nucleotides outside the gene matches: 11. This CDR3 is built from 15 residues. CDR1 SEHNR and CDR2 FQNEAQ come from the germline V gene (reference sequence).